This T cell receptor beta chain came from a study of OX40 agonist ivuxolimab in advanced cancers. Study details: Intravenous ivuxolimab was administered to patients every 2 weeks at 0.01 to 10 mg/kg. Of mixed ages from roughly 23 to 80 and averaging approximately 60 years, the group was 65% to 85% male.

Assay used: immunoSEQ multiplex PCR; TCRdb lists only in-frame clones, some missing. The repertoire holds around 60,000 clones, 79% seen once, with approximately 10% in the top ten. Points from the study as a whole: Both CD4+ and CD8+ T cell populations in blood had undergone clonal expansion by week 6 at 0.1 to 3.0 mg/kg. Relative to CD4+ cells, CD8+ T cells on average had more expanded clones.

For this clone: The target antigen is unknown.

The V and J ends lost 6 bases and 5 bases respectively, with 17 bases between them. CDR3 size: 15 residues. Germline lookup yields CDR1 MDHEN and CDR2 SYDVKM. The chain is built from TRBV28 and TRBJ1-5; the D is unclear. The source material was CD4+ or CD8+ T cells sorted from blood, sampled in a trial of the OX40 agonist ivuxolimab. The TCR was taken from an adult with an advanced solid tumor such as melanoma, head and neck, liver or kidney cancer. The CDR3 sequence is CASRSMTGRDQPQHF. The CDR3 DNA sequence: TGTGCCAGCAGGTCCATGACCGGACGGGATCAGCCCCAGCATTTT. Combining the CDR3 with reference TRBV28 and TRBJ1-5 gives the whole variable domain DVKVTQSSRYLVKRTGEKVFLECVQDMDHENMFWYRQDPGLGLRLIYFSYDVKMKEKGDIPEGYSVSREKKERFSLILESASTNQTSMYLCASRSMTGRDQPQHFGDGTRLSIL.